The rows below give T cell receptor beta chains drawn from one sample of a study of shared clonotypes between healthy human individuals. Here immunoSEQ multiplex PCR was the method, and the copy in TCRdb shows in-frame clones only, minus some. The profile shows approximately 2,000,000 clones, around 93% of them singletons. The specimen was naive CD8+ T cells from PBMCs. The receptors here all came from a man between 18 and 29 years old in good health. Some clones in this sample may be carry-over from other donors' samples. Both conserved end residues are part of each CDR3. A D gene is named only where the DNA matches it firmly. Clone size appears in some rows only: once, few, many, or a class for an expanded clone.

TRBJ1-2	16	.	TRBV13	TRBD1	TGTGCCAGCAGCGCCCGAGGACAGGGTGAGTCCTATGGCTACACCTTC	CASSARGQGESYGYTF
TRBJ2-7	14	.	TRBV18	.	TGTGCCAGCTCACAGACGGGCCTCCTTGGCGAGCAGTACTTC	CASSQTGLLGEQYF
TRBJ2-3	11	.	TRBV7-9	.	TGTGCCAGCAGCTTACGGGATACGCAGTATTTT	CASSLRDTQYF
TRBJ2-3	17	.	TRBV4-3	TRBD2	TGCGCCAGCAGCCAAGATGGAGCGGGAGGGAGCACAGATACGCAGTATTTT	CASSQDGAGGSTDTQYF
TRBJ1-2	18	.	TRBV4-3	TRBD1	TGCGCCAGCAGCCAAGAGCTATCCGGGACAGGATTTGCCTATGGCTACACCTTC	CASSQELSGTGFAYGYTF
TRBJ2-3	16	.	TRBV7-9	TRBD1	TGTGCCAGCAGGATCTCCGGGACAGCAAGCACAGATACGCAGTATTTT	CASRISGTASTDTQYF
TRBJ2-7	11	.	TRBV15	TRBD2	TGTGCCACCAGGGCGGGGGGCGAGCAGTACTTC	CATRAGGEQYF
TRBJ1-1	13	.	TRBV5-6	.	TGTGCCAGCAGCATGGGCGTGAACACTGAAGCTTTCTTT	CASSMGVNTEAFF
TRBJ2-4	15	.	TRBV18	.	TGTGCCAGCTCACCAACAGGGCTAGCCAAAAACATTCAGTACTTC	CASSPTGLAKNIQYF
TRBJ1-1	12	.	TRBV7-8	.	TGTGCCAGCAGCGATGGGACAACTGAAGCTTTCTTT	CASSDGTTEAFF
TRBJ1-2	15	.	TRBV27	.	TGTGCCAGCAGTTTAAGCTCAGGGGCAAACTATGGCTACACCTTC	CASSLSSGANYGYTF
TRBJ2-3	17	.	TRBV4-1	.	TGCGCCAGCAGCCAAGAGGCACTTGGACTCCACACAGATACGCAGTATTTT	CASSQEALGLHTDTQYF
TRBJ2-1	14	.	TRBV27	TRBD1	TGTGCCAGCAGGCGGACAGGGACCTACAATGAGCAGTTCTTC	CASRRTGTYNEQFF
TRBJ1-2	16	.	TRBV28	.	TGTGCCAGCAGCCACCCCCGACAGGAACGGGGCTATGGCTACACCTTC	CASSHPRQERGYGYTF
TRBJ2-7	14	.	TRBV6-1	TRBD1	TGTGCCAGCACCGGGACAGGGTGGAGTTACGAGCAGTACTTC	CASTGTGWSYEQYF
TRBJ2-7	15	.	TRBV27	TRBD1	TGTGCCAGCAGTACGACCGGGACAGGGTCCTACGAGCAGTACTTC	CASSTTGTGSYEQYF
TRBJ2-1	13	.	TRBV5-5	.	TGTGCAAGCAGCTTGGGAACGTACAATGAGCAGTTCTTC	CASSLGTYNEQFF
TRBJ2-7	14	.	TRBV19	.	TGTGCCAGTAGTAGGCGGGCTGCGACCTACGAGCAGTACTTC	CASSRRAATYEQYF
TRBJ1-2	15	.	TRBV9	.	TGTGCCAGCAGCGTAGCTACAGGGACTAACTATGGCTACACCTTC	CASSVATGTNYGYTF
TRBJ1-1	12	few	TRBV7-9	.	TGTGCCAGCAGCTTAGGTGGACAACAAGCTTTCTTT	CASSLGGQQAFF
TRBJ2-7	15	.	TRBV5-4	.	TGTGCCAGCAGCGTAATGGACGGGAACCCCAACGAGCAGTACTTC	CASSVMDGNPNEQYF
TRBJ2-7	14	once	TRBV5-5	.	TGTGCCAGCACCCAGGGCGGGGAAGCCTACGAGCAGTACTTC	CASTQGGEAYEQYF
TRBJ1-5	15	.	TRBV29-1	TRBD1	TGCAGCGTTGAATTCGGGACAGAAGGCAATCAGCCCCAGCATTTT	CSVEFGTEGNQPQHF
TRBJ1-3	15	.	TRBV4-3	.	TGCGCCAGCAGCCTCGGGACAAACTCTGGAAACACCATATATTTT	CASSLGTNSGNTIYF
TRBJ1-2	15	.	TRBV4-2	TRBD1	TGTGCCAGCAGCCATCCCGGGACAGGGGTTAATGGCTACACCTTC	CASSHPGTGVNGYTF
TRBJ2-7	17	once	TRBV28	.	TGTGCCAGCAGTTTATTTCTTGAGACCTTCAGCTCCTGCGAGCAGTACTTC	CASSLFLETFSSCEQYF
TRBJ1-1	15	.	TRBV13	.	TGTGCCAGCAGCTTAGCGGGACGAGGGAACACTGAAGCTTTCTTT	CASSLAGRGNTEAFF
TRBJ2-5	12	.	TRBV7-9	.	TGTGCCAGCAGCACCGTACGGGAGACCCAGTACTTC	CASSTVRETQYF
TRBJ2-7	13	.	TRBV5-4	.	TGTGCCAGCAGCTTAACACAGGGATACGAGCAGTACTTC	CASSLTQGYEQYF
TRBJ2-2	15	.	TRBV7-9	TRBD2	TGTGCAACCCAGGCCGGACTAGGTCCCACCGGGGAGCTGTTTTTT	CATQAGLGPTGELFF
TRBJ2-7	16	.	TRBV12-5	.	TGTGCTAGTGGTTTGGATATTTCCGGGTTTTCCTACGAGCAGTACTTC	CASGLDISGFSYEQYF
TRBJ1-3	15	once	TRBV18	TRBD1	TGTGCCAGCTCACGGGACAGGGGTTCTGGAAACACCATATATTTT	CASSRDRGSGNTIYF
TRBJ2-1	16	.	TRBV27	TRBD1	TGTGCCAGCAGTTTAAAAGGCAGGGGGCTTCAGGATGAGCAGTTCTTC	CASSLKGRGLQDEQFF
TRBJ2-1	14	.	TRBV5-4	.	TGTGCCAGCAGCAGGGAGGTGAGCTACAATGAGCAGTTCTTC	CASSREVSYNEQFF
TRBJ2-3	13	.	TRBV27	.	TGTGCCAGCAGTGGGCTGCTCACAGATACGCAGTATTTT	CASSGLLTDTQYF
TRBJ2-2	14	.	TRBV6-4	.	TGTGCCAGCAGTGACCAACAGCACACCGGGGAGCTGTTTTTT	CASSDQQHTGELFF
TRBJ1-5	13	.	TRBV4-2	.	TGTGCCAGCAGCCAGGGAGTGAATCAGCCCCAGCATTTT	CASSQGVNQPQHF